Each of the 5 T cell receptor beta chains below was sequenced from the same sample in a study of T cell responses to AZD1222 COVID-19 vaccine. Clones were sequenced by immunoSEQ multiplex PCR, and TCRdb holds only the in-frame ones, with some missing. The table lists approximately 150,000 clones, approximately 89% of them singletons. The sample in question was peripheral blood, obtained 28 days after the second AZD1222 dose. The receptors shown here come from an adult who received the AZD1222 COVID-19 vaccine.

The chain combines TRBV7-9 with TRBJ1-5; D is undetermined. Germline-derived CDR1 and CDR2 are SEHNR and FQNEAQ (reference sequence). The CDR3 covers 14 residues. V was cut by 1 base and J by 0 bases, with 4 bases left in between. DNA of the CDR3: TGTGCCAGCAGCTTAGACGCTAGCAATCAGCCCCAGCATTTT. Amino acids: CASSLDASNQPQHF.

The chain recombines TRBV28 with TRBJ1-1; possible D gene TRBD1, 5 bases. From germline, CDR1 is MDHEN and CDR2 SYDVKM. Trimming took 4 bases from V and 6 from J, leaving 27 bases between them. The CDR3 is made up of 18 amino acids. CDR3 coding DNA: TGTGCCAGCAGTTCTAAACTGACAGCACTTATGAACCGGCCTGAAGCTTTCTTT. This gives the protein CASSSKLTALMNRPEAFF.

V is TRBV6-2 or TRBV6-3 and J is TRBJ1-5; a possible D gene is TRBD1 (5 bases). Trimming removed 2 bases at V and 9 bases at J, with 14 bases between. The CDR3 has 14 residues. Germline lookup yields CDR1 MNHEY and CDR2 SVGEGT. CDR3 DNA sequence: TGTGCCAGCAGTTACGCTGGGGGGACCTCGCCCCAGCATTTT. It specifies CASSYAGGTSPQHF.

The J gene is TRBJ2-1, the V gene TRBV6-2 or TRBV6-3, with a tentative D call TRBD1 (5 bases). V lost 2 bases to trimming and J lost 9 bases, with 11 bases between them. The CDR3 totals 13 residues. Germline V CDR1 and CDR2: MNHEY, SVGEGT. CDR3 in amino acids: CASSYERGTEQFF. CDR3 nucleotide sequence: TGTGCCAGCAGTTACGAAAGGGGTACTGAGCAGTTCTTC.

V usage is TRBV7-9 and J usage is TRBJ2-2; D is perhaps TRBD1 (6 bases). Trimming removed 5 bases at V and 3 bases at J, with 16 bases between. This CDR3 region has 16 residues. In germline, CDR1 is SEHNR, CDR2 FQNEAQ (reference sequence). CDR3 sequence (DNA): TGTGCCAGCAGCCGCAGGGCACAGGGTGACACCGGGGAGCTGTTTTTT. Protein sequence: CASSRRAQGDTGELFF. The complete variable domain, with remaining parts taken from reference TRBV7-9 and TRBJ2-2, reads DTGVSQNPRHKITKRGQNVTFRCDPISEHNRLYWYRQTLGQGPEFLTYFQNEAQLEKSRLLSDRFSAERPKGSFSTLEIQRTEQGDSAMYLCASSRRAQGDTGELFFGEGSRLTVL.